This T cell receptor (beta chain) stems from a study of CD4+ T cells in melanoma. Points from the study as a whole: In melanoma, neoantigen-specific CD4+ T cells reportedly differed in differentiation state. CD8+ T cell, macrophage and B cell function reportedly correlated with neoantigen-specific CD4+ T cells.

Germline V gene sequence: CDR1 MNHNS, CDR2 SASEGT. Trimming at V came to 6 bases and at J to 4 bases, leaving 9 bases not matched to a gene. The CDR3 is 15 residues long. Measured with immunoSEQ multiplex PCR; TCRdb has only the in-frame clones, and not every one. The table lists some 150,000 clones, about 90% of them singletons, with more than 1.5% in the top ten. On this clone: Its matching antigen is unknown.

This chain uses TRBV6-1 with TRBJ1-2, with 9 bases matching TRBD1. This TCR was sampled from a human donor with melanoma. CDR3 sequence (DNA): TGTGCCAGCAGGGACGGACAGGGGACGACCTATGGCTACACCTTC. As protein: CASRDGQGTTYGYTF.